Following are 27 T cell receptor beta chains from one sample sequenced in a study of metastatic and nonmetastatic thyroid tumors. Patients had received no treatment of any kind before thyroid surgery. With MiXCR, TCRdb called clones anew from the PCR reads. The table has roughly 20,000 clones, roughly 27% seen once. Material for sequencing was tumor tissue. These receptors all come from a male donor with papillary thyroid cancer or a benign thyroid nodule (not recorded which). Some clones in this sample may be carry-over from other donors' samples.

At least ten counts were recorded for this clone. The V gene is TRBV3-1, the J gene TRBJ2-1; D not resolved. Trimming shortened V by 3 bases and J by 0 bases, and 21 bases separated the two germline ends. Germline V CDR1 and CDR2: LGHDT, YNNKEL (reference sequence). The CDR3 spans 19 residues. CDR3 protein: CASSHGIAFGRNSYNEQFF. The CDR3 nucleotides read TGTGCCAGCAGCCACGGAATTGCCTTCGGGCGGAACTCCTACAATGAGCAGTTCTTC.

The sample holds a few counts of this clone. Here the CDR3 reads CASSVRSGVEQYF. Written as DNA, the CDR3 is TGTGCCAGCAGTGTCAGGTCCGGGGTCGAGCAGTACTTC. This rearrangement joins TRBV2 to TRBJ2-7, with D maybe TRBD2 (5 bases). The CDR3 length is 13 residues. The germline V gene encodes CDR1 SNHLY and CDR2 FYNNEI. Deletions cut 4 bases from V and 6 bases from J, with 13 bases between.

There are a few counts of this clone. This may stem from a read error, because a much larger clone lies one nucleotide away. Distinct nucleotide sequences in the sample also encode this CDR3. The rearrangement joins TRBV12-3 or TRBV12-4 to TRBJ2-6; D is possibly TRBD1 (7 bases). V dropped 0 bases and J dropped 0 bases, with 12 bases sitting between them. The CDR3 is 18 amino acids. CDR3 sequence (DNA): TGTGCCAGCAGTTTAGCGCAGGGGGGTGCCTCTGGGGCCAACGTCCTGACTTTC. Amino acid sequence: CASSLAQGGASGANVLTF.

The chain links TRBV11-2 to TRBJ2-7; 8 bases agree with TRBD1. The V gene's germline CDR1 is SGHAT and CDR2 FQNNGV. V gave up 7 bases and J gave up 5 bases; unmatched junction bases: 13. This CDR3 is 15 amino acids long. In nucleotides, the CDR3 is TGTGCCAGCATCATAGGTTCGACAGGGGAGAACGAGCAGTACTTC. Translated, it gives CASIIGSTGENEQYF.

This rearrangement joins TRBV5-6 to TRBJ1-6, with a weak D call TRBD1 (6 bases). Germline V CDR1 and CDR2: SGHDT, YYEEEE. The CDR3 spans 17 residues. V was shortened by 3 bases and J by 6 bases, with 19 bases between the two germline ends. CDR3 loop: CASSSLLREGGNSPLHF. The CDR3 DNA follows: TGTGCCAGCAGCTCCCTCCTTCGGGAGGGGGGTAATTCACCCCTCCACTTT.

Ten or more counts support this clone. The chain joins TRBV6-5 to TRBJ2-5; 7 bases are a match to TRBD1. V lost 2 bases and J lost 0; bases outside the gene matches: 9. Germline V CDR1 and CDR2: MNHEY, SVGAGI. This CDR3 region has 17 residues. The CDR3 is CASSYGPTGTDQETQYF. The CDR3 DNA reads TGTGCCAGCAGTTACGGGCCGACAGGGACAGACCAAGAGACCCAGTACTTC.

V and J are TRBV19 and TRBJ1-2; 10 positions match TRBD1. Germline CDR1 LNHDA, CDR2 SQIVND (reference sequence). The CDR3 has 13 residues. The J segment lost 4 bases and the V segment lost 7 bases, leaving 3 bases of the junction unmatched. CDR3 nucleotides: TGTGCCAGTATAGGACAGGGGGTCTATGGCTACACCTTC. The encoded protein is CASIGQGVYGYTF.

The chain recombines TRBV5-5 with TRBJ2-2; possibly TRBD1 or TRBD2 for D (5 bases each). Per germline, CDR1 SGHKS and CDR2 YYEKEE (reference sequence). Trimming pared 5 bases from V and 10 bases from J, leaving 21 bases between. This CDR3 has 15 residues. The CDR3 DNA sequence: TGTGCCAGCAGGTCCCGGGGCATTTGCTCCGCGGAGCTGTTTTTT. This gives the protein CASRSRGICSAELFF.

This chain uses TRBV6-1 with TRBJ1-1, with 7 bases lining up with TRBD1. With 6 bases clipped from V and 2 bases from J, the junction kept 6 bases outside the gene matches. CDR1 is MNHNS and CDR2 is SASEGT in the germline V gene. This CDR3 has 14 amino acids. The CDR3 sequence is CASRSGQVNTEAFF. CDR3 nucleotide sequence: TGTGCCAGCAGGTCAGGACAGGTTAACACTGAAGCTTTCTTT.

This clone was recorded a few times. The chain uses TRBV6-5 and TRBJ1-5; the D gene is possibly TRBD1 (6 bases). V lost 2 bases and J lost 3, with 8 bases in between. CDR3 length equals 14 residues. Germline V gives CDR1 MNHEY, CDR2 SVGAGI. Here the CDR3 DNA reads TGTGCCAGCAGTTACAGGGGGGCCAATCAGCCCCAGCATTTT. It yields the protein CASSYRGANQPQHF.

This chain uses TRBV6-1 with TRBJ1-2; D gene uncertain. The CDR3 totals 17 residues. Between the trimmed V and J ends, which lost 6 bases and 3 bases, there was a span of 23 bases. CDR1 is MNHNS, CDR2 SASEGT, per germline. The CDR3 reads CASRRRSSEVIDYGYTF. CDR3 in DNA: TGTGCCAGCAGGAGGAGGTCGTCGGAGGTCATTGACTATGGCTACACCTTC.

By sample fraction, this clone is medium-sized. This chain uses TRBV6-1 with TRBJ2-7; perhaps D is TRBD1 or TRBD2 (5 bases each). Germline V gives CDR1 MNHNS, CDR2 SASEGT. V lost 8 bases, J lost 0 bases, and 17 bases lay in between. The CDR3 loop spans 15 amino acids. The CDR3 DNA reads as TGTGCCAGCTTCAGGGACGGAGAAGTCTCCTACGAGCAGTACTTC. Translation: CASFRDGEVSYEQYF.

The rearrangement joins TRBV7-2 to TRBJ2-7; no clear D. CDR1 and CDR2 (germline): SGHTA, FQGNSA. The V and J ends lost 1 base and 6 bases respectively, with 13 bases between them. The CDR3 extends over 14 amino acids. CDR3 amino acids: CASSLVSDHGEQYF. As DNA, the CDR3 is TGTGCCAGCAGCTTAGTCTCGGACCACGGCGAGCAGTACTTC.

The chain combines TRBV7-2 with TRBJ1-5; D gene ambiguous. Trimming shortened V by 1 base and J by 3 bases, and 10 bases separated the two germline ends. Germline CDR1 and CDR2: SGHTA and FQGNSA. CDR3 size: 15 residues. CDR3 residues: CASSLVEGFNQPQHF. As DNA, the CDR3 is TGTGCCAGCAGCTTAGTCGAGGGATTCAATCAGCCCCAGCATTTT.

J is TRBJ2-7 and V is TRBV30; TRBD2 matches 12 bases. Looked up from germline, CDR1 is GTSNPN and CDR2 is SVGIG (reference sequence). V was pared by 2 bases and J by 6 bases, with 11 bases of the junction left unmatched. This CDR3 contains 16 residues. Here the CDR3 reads CAWSSGLAGRGGEQYF. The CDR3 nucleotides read TGTGCCTGGAGTTCTGGACTAGCGGGAAGGGGAGGCGAGCAGTACTTC.

The CDR3: CASSRNAGTSGRVDTQYF. CDR3 nucleotide sequence: TGTGCCAGCAGCCGGAATGCCGGGACTAGCGGGAGGGTGGATACGCAGTATTTT. The rearrangement joins TRBV3-1 to TRBJ2-3; TRBD2 matches at 16 bases. V dropped 4 bases and J dropped 6; count of bases not matched to a gene: 10. The V gene's germline CDR1 is LGHDT and CDR2 YNNKEL (reference sequence). This CDR3 has 18 residues.

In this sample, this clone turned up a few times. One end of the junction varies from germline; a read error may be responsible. This CDR3 is CASILGAEGNSPLHF. CDR3 nucleotides: TGTGCCAGCATCTTAGGGGCAGAGGGTAATTCACCCCTCCACTTT. J is TRBJ1-6 and V is TRBV7-6, with D perhaps TRBD1 (5 bases). CDR1 and CDR2 from the germline V gene are SGHVS and FNYEAQ. CDR3 length: 15 residues.

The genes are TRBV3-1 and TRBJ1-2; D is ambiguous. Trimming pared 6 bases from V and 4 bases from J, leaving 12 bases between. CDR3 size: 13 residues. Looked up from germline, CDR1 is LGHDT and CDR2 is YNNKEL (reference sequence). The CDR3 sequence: CASRMGSTYGYTF. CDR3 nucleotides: TGTGCCAGCAGAATGGGGTCAACCTATGGCTACACCTTC.

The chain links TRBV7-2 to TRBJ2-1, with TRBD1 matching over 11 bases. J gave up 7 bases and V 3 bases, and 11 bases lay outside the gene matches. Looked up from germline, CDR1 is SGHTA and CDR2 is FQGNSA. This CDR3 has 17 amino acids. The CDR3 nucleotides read TGTGCCAGCAGCTTCGCCTCCGGGACAGGGGGAGGGAATGAGCAGTTCTTC. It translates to CASSFASGTGGGNEQFF.

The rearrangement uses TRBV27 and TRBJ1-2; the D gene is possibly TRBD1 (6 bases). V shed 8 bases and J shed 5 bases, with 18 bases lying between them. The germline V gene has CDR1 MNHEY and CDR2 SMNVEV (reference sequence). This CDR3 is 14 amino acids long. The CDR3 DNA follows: TGTGCCAGCGGGAACCAAAGGACAGATTATGGCTACACCTTC. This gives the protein CASGNQRTDYGYTF.

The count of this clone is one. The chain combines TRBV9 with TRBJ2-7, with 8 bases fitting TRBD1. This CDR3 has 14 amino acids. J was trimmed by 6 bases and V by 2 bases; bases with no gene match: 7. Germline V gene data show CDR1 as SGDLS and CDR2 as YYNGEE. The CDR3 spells CASSVRDRLTEQYF. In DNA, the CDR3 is TGTGCCAGCAGCGTCCGGGACAGGTTGACCGAGCAGTACTTC.

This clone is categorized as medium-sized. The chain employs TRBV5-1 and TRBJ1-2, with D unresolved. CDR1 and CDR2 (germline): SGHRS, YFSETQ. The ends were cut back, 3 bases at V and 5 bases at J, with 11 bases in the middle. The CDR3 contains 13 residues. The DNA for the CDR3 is TGCGCCAGCAGCTCCGGGTCACAGTATGGCTACACCTTC. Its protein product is CASSSGSQYGYTF.

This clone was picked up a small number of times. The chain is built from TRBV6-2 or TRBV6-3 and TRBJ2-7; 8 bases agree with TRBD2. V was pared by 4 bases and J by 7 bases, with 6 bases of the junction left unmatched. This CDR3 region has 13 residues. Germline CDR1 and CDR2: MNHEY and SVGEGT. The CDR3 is CASSLSGSREQYF. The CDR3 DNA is TGTGCCAGCAGTTTGAGCGGGAGTAGGGAGCAGTACTTC.

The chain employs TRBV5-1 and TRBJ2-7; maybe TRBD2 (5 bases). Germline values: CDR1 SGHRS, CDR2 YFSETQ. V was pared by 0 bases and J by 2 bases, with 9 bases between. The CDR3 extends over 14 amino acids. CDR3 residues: CASSLVREPYEQYF. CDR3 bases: TGCGCCAGCAGCTTGGTACGGGAACCCTACGAGCAGTACTTC.

The CDR3 is CASSSRLAWADTQYF. The CDR3 DNA is TGTGCCAGCAGTTCTAGACTAGCGTGGGCAGATACGCAGTATTTT. This chain uses TRBV28 with TRBJ2-3, with 8 positions matching TRBD2. The CDR3 totals 15 residues. Germline loops: CDR1 MDHEN, CDR2 SYDVKM. V lost 4 bases and J lost 4; bases outside the gene matches: 7. Supplemented by reference TRBV28 and TRBJ2-3, the full variable domain reads DVKVTQSSRYLVKRTGEKVFLECVQDMDHENMFWYRQDPGLGLRLIYFSYDVKMKEKGDIPEGYSVSREKKERFSLILESASTNQTSMYLCASSSRLAWADTQYFGPGTRLTVL.

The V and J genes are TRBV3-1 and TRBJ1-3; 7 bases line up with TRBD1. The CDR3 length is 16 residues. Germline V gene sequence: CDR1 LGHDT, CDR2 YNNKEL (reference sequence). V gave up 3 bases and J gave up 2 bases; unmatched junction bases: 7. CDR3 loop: CASSHLLGTAGNTIYF. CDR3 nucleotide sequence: TGTGCCAGCAGCCATCTCCTAGGGACAGCTGGAAACACCATATATTTT.

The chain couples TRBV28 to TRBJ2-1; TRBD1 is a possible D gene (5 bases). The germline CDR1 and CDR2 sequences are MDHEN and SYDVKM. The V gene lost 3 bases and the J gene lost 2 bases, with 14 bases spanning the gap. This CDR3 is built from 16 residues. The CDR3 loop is CASSFTLGLTYNEQFF. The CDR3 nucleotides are TGTGCCAGCAGTTTTACCCTGGGGCTTACCTACAATGAGCAGTTCTTC.